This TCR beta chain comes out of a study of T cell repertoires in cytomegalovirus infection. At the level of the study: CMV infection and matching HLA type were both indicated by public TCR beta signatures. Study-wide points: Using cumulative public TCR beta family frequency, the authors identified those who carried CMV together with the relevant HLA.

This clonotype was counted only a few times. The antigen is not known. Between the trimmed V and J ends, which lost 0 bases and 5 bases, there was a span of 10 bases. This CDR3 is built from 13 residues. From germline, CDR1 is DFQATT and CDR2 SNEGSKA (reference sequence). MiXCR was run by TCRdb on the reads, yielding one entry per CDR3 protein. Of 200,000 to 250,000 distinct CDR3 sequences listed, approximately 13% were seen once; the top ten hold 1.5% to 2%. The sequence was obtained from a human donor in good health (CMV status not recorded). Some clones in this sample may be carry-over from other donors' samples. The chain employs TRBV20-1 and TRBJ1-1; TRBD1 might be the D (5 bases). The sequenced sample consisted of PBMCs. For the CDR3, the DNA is TGCAGTGCTAGAGATTCAGGGATTACTGAAGCTTTCTTT. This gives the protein CSARDSGITEAFF.